Following are 9 T cell receptor beta chains from one sample sequenced in a study of cytomegalovirus exposure and HLA in healthy donors. The table came from immunoSEQ multiplex PCR; TCRdb's copy has only in-frame clones and leaves some out. The table records roughly 100,000 clones, around 84% of them present only once. What was sequenced was PBMCs. All receptors come from a man between 18 and 29 years old in good health and CMV-seropositive.

This sequence joins TRBV4-2 and TRBJ2-1; 11 positions agree with TRBD1. Germline V lookup: CDR1 LGHNA, CDR2 YNFKEQ. The V gene end was trimmed by 0 bases and the J gene end by 4 bases; junction bases not matched to a gene: 2. The CDR3 consists of 16 residues. The CDR3 DNA sequence: TGTGCCAGCAGCCAAGATTGGGACAGGGGGTACAATGAGCAGTTCTTC. Amino acid sequence: CASSQDWDRGYNEQFF.

The CDR3 reads CASSQDHRLAGTLGYNEQFF. In nucleotides, the CDR3 is TGCGCCAGCAGCCAAGATCACCGCCTAGCGGGTACCCTTGGGTACAATGAGCAGTTCTTC. This chain uses TRBV4-1 with TRBJ2-1, with 8 positions matching TRBD2. This CDR3 spans 20 amino acids. Looked up from germline, CDR1 is MGHRA and CDR2 is YSYEKL. V shed 0 bases, J shed 4 bases, and the junction held 17 bases outside the gene matches.

The chain combines TRBV9 with TRBJ2-5, with D possibly being TRBD1 (5 bases). The V and J ends lost 0 bases and 1 base respectively, with 7 bases between them. The CDR3 covers 14 residues. Germline V gene lookup returns CDR1 SGDLS and CDR2 YYNGEE. In nucleotides, the CDR3 is TGTGCCAGCAGCGTAGACCAGGGCCAAGAGACCCAGTACTTC. Translated: CASSVDQGQETQYF.

CDR3: CASSFQGAGGNTIYF. The CDR3 DNA reads as TGTGCCAGCAGCTTCCAGGGGGCAGGAGGAAACACCATATATTTT. The chain couples TRBV7-6 to TRBJ1-3; 8 positions agree with TRBD1. CDR3 length equals 15 residues. Germline trimming cut 3 bases from V and 4 bases from J; bases unmatched to any gene: 5. In germline, CDR1 is SGHVS, CDR2 FNYEAQ.

The genes are TRBV2 and TRBJ1-4, with 9 positions matching TRBD1. The CDR3 is 15 residues long. Trimming removed 2 bases from V and 7 bases from J; junction bases left unmatched: 5. Germline-derived CDR1 and CDR2 are SNHLY and FYNNEI. CDR3 in amino acids: CASSERGTGSEKLFF. CDR3 nucleotide sequence: TGTGCCAGCAGTGAAAGGGGGACAGGGTCTGAAAAACTGTTTTTT.

The rearrangement joins TRBV5-6 to TRBJ2-2; weak D call: TRBD2 (6 bases). The ends were cut back, 0 bases at V and 1 base at J, with 16 bases in the middle. From germline, CDR1 is SGHDT and CDR2 YYEEEE. The CDR3 is made up of 18 amino acids. CDR3 sequence reads: CASSLALFRGLNTGELFF. The CDR3 nucleotides are TGTGCCAGCAGCTTGGCCTTGTTCCGGGGACTGAACACCGGGGAGCTGTTTTTT. Based on the CDR3 plus reference TRBV5-6 and TRBJ2-2, the full variable domain is DAGVTQSPTHLIKTRGQQVTLRCSPKSGHDTVSWYQQALGQGPQFIFQYYEEEERQRGNFPDRFSGHQFPNYSSELNVNALLLGDSALYLCASSLALFRGLNTGELFFGEGSRLTVL.

This clone was seen ten or more times. This chain connects TRBV30 to TRBJ2-3, with TRBD2 matching over 15 bases. Germline V CDR1 and CDR2: GTSNPN, SVGIG (reference sequence). The CDR3 length is 18 residues. With 3 bases clipped from V and 4 bases from J, the junction kept 11 bases outside the gene matches. The CDR3 coding sequence is TGTGCCTGGAGGCAGGGGCCCCGGACTAGCGGGAGGGCAGATACGCAGTATTTT. The encoded protein is CAWRQGPRTSGRADTQYF. Full variable domain (outside the CDR3, taken from reference TRBV30 and TRBJ2-3): SQTIHQWPATLVQPVGSPLSLECTVEGTSNPNLYWYRQAAGRGLQLLFYSVGIGQISSEVPQNLSASRPQDRQFILSSKKLLLSDSGFYLCAWRQGPRTSGRADTQYFGPGTRLTVL.

The chain uses TRBV28 and TRBJ2-2, with D possibly TRBD1 on 6 matching bases. The ends were cut back, 5 bases at V and 6 bases at J, with 13 bases in the middle. The CDR3 contains 14 residues. Germline-derived CDR1 and CDR2 are MDHEN and SYDVKM. Written as DNA, the CDR3 is TGTGCCAGCAGTCCCACAGGGTTTCCCGGGGAGCTGTTTTTT. Its protein is CASSPTGFPGELFF.

The rearrangement joins TRBV30 to TRBJ1-5, with D perhaps TRBD1 (5 bases). The germline gives CDR1 GTSNPN, CDR2 SVGIG (reference sequence). This CDR3 is 14 amino acids long. V dropped 3 bases and J dropped 7 bases, with 16 bases sitting between them. The CDR3 sequence: CAWSQGAGGQPQHF. CDR3 nucleotides: TGTGCCTGGAGCCAGGGCGCGGGAGGACAGCCCCAGCATTTT.